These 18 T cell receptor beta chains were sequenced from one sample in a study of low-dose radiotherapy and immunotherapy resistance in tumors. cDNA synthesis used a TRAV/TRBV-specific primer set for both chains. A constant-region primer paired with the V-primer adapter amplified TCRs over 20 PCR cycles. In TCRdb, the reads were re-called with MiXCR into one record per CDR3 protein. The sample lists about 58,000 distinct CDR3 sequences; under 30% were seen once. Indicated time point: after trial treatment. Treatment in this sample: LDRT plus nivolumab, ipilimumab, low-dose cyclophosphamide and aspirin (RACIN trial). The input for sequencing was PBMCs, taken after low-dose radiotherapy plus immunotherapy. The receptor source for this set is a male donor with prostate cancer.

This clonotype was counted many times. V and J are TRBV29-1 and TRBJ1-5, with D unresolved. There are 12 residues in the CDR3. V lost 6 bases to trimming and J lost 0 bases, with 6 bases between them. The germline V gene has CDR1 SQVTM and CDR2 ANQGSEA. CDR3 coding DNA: TGCAGCGTCCGAGGTAGCAATCAGCCCCAGCATTTT. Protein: CSVRGSNQPQHF.

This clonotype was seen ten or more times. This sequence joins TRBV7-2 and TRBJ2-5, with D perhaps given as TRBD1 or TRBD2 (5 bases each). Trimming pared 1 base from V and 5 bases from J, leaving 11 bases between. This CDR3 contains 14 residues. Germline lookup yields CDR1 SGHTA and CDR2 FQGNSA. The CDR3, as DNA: TGTGCCAGCAGCTTAGTAAGGGACGCGGAGACCCAGTACTTC. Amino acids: CASSLVRDAETQYF.

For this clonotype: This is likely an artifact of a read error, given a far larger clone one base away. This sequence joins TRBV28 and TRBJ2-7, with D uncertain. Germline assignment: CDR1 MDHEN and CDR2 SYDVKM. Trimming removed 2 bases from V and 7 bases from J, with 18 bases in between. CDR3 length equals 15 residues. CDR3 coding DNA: TGTGCCAGCAGTTTAGACTTATACTCCTACAATGAGCAGTACTTC. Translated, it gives CASSLDLYSYNEQYF.

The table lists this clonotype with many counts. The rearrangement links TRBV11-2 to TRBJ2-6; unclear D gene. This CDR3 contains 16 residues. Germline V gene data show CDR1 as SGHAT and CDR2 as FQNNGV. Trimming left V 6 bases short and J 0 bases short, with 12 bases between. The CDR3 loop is CASRGLRSSGANVLTF. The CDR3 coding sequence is TGTGCCAGCAGGGGCCTCCGGAGCTCTGGGGCCAACGTCCTGACTTTC.

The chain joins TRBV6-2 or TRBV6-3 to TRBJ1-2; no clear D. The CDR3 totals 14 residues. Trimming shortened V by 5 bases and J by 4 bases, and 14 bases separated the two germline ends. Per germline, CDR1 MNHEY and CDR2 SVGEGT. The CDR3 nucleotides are TGTGCCAGCAGTGAAGATCCAGAGGGCTATGGCTACACCTTC. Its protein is CASSEDPEGYGYTF.

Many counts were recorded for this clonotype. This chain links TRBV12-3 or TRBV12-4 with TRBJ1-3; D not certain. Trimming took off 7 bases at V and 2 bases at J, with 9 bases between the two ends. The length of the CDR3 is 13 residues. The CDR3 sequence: CASNPNTGNTIYF. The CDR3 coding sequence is TGTGCCAGCAATCCCAACACTGGAAACACCATATATTTT.

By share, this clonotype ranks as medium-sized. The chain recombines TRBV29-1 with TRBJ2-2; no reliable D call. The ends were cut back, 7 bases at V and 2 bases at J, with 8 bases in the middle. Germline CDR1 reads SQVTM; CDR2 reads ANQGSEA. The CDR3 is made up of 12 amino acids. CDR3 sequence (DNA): TGCAGCGCCCGAGACAACACCGGGGAGCTGTTTTTT. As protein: CSARDNTGELFF.

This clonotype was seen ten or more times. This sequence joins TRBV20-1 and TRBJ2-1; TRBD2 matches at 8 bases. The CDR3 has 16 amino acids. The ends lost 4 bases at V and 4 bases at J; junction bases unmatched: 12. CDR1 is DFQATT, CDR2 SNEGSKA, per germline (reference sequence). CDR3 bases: TGCAGTGCTACCCGACTAGCGCCCCAAAGTTACAATGAGCAGTTCTTC. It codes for CSATRLAPQSYNEQFF.

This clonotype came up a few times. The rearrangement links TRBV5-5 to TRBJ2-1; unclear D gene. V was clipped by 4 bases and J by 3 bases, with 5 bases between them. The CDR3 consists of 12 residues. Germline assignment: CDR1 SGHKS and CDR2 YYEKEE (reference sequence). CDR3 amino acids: CASSANYNEQFF. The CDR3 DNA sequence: TGTGCCAGCAGCGCGAACTACAATGAGCAGTTCTTC.

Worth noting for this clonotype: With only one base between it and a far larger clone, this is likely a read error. The CDR3 here is CSASRRDLPYEQFF. As DNA, the CDR3 is TGCAGTGCTAGTCGGCGGGACTTACCTTACGAGCAGTTCTTC. V gene TRBV20-1 combines with J gene TRBJ2-1, with a weak D call TRBD2 (6 bases). Germline V lookup: CDR1 DFQATT, CDR2 SNEGSKA (reference sequence). CDR3 length: 14 amino acids. V gave up 3 bases and J gave up 10 bases, with 19 bases separating them.

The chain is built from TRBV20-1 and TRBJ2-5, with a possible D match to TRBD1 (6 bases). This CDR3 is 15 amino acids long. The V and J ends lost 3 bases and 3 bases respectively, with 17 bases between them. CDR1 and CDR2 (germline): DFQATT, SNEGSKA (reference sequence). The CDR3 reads CSASGTDSGEETQYF. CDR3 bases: TGCAGTGCTAGCGGCACGGACAGTGGAGAAGAGACCCAGTACTTC.

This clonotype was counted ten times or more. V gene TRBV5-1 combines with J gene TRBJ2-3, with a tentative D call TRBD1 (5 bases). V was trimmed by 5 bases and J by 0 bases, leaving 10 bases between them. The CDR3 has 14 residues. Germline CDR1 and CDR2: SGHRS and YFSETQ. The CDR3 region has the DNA TGCGCCAGCAGACGACAGCCTAGCACAGATACGCAGTATTTT. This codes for CASRRQPSTDTQYF.

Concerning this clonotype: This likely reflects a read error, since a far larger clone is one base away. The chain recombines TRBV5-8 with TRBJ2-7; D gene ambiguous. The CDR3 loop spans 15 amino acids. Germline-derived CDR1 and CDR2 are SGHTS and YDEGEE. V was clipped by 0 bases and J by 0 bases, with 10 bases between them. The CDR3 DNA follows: TGTGCCAGCAGCTTGGCAGTCCCGAGCTCCTACGAGCAGTACTTC. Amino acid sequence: CASSLAVPSSYEQYF.

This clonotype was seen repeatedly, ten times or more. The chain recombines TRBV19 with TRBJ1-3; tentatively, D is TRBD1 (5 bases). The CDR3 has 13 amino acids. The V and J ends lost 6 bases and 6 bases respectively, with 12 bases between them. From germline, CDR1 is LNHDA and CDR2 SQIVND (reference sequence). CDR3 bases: TGTGCCAGTAGCGGGACTTTGGAAAACACCATATATTTT. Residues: CASSGTLENTIYF.

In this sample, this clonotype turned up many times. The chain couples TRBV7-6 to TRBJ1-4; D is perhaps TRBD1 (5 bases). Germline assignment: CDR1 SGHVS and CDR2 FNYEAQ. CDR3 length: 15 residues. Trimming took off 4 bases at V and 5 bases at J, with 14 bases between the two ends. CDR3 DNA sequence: TGTGCCAGCAGCTCAGAACCGGGACGCAATGAAAAACTGTTTTTT. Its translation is CASSSEPGRNEKLFF. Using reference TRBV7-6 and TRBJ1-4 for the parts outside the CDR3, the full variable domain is GAGVSQSPRYKVTKRGQDVALRCDPISGHVSLYWYRQALGQGPEFLTYFNYEAQQDKSGLPNDRFSAERPEGSISTLTIQRTEQRDSAMYRCASSSEPGRNEKLFFGSGTQLSVL.

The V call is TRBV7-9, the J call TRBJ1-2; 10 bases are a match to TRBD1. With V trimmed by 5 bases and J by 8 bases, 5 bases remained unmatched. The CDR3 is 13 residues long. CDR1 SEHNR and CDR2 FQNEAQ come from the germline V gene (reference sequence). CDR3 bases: TGTGCCAGCAGCCCAGGGACAGGGGTAGGCTACACCTTC. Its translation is CASSPGTGVGYTF.

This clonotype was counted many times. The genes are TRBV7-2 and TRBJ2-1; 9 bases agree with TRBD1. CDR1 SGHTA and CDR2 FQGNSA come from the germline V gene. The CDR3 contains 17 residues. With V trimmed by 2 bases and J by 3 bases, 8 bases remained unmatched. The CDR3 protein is CASSLRRTGGNYNEQFF. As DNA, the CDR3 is TGTGCCAGCAGCTTACGTCGTACAGGGGGCAACTACAATGAGCAGTTCTTC.

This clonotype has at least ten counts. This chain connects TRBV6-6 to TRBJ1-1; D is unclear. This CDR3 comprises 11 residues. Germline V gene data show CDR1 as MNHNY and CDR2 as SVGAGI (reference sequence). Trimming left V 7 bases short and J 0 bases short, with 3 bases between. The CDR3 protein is CASNLNTEAFF. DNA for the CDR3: TGTGCCAGCAACCTGAACACTGAAGCTTTCTTT.